The 3 T cell receptor beta chains given below trace back to one sample, sequenced in a study of shared T cell receptors in the human thymus. This table comes from immunoSEQ multiplex PCR, and its TCRdb copy is limited to in-frame clones, with some not included. The sample has 720,000 or so clones, approximately 83% seen once. These data were likewise used in another study, on human thymus T cells.

The sample comprised thymocytes. All receptors come from a girl in the first two years of life with a congenital heart defect.

The CDR3 region has the DNA TGTGCCAGCAGCCCGCGACAGGGGAGGTACGAGCAGTACTTC. Protein sequence: CASSPRQGRYEQYF. V gene TRBV5-6 combines with J gene TRBJ2-7; TRBD1 matches at 8 bases. Trimming at V came to 4 bases and at J to 4 bases, leaving 7 bases not matched to a gene. The CDR3 is 14 amino acids. Germline V CDR1 and CDR2: SGHDT, YYEEEE.

This clone was seen a few times. The chain joins TRBV4-1 to TRBJ1-5, with 8 bases identical to TRBD1. This CDR3 contains 16 residues. The trim removed 2 bases at V and 1 base at J, leaving 4 bases unmatched. Germline V gene sequence: CDR1 MGHRA, CDR2 YSYEKL. The CDR3, as DNA: TGCGCCAGCAGCCAACGCCGACAGGGGAGCAATCAGCCCCAGCATTTT. It specifies CASSQRRQGSNQPQHF.

The chain recombines TRBV4-3 with TRBJ1-2, with D tentatively TRBD1 (6 bases). The CDR3 runs to 19 residues. The V gene's germline CDR1 is LGHNA and CDR2 YSLEER. Trimming removed 4 bases from V and 4 bases from J, with 28 bases in between. Written as DNA, the CDR3 is TGCGCCAGCAGCCCTCGGGAGGTCCGGGACACGGCATTTTCCTATGGCTACACCTTC. This gives the protein CASSPREVRDTAFSYGYTF.